One sample yielded the 20 T cell receptor beta chains listed below, sequenced in a study of cytomegalovirus exposure and HLA in healthy donors. The study ran its PCR with 60 Vbeta and 13 Jbeta primers. The method was immunoSEQ multiplex PCR; TCRdb's version includes in-frame clones alone and lacks a portion of them. The table includes roughly 110,000 clones, around three quarters detected once. Sequenced input: PBMCs. The source of these receptors is a man aged 30 to 39 in good health and CMV-seronegative.

This clone occurred once. CDR3 sequence reads: CASSLSIQETQYF. The CDR3 bases are TGTGCCAGCAGTTTGTCAATCCAAGAGACCCAGTACTTC. This chain joins TRBV28 and TRBJ2-5, with D unresolved. V was shortened by 3 bases and J by 1 base, with 6 bases between the two germline ends. CDR3 length: 13 residues. From germline, CDR1 is MDHEN and CDR2 SYDVKM.

Here the CDR3 reads CASRPPGQGGYGYTF. CDR3 DNA sequence: TGTGCCAGCAGGCCACCGGGACAGGGTGGCTATGGCTACACCTTC. V and J are TRBV28 and TRBJ1-2; 9 bases line up with TRBD1. The germline CDR1 and CDR2 sequences are MDHEN and SYDVKM. The trim removed 6 bases at V and 4 bases at J, leaving 9 bases unmatched. The CDR3 covers 15 residues.

The V call is TRBV27, the J call TRBJ2-5; D gene ambiguous. The CDR3 loop spans 11 amino acids. Trimming removed 5 bases at V and 2 bases at J, with 3 bases between. From germline, CDR1 is MNHEY and CDR2 SMNVEV (reference sequence). CDR3 protein: CASSLQETQYF. The CDR3 bases are TGTGCCAGCAGTCTTCAAGAGACCCAGTACTTC.

The J gene is TRBJ2-1, the V gene TRBV28, with 9 bases aligning to TRBD2. Looked up from germline, CDR1 is MDHEN and CDR2 is SYDVKM. The CDR3 spans 21 residues. V trimming: 6 bases; J trimming: 8 bases; junction bases outside the gene matches: 29. CDR3 in amino acids: CASRPALRDWTGTSNDDEQFF. Written as DNA, the CDR3 is TGTGCCAGCAGGCCAGCGCTCAGGGATTGGACCGGGACTAGCAACGACGATGAGCAGTTCTTC.

The V call is TRBV2, the J call TRBJ2-7; D is perhaps TRBD1 (6 bases). Between the trimmed V and J ends, which lost 7 bases and 4 bases, there was a span of 17 bases. CDR1 is SNHLY, CDR2 FYNNEI, per germline. The CDR3 is 14 amino acids. CDR3 in DNA: TGTGCCAGCACCCCAAGGACAGCGACTTACGAGCAGTACTTC. Translation gives CASTPRTATYEQYF.

J is TRBJ2-3 and V is TRBV15; TRBD1 might be the D (5 bases). V lost 1 base and J 2 bases, leaving 10 bases between the germline ends. Germline lookup yields CDR1 LNHNV and CDR2 YYDKDF (reference sequence). The CDR3 covers 15 residues. DNA of the CDR3: TGTGCCACCAGCAGAGTGGGGCCTTACACAGATACGCAGTATTTT. The encoded protein is CATSRVGPYTDTQYF.

The table lists this clone with a few counts. CDR3 nucleotide sequence: TGTGCCAGCAGTCTGGACCGGGCGGGGACCCAGTACTTC. This translates into CASSLDRAGTQYF. The V call is TRBV2, the J call TRBJ2-5; D is perhaps TRBD2 (5 bases). From germline, CDR1 is SNHLY and CDR2 FYNNEI. V lost 5 bases to trimming and J lost 7 bases, with 14 bases between them. The CDR3 spans 13 residues.

The chain combines TRBV7-9 with TRBJ2-7; the match to TRBD2 covers 12 bases. V dropped 5 bases and J dropped 6; count of bases not matched to a gene: 5. This CDR3 has 14 amino acids. Per germline, CDR1 SEHNR and CDR2 FQNEAQ (reference sequence). The CDR3 here is CASSETSGRPEQYF. The CDR3 bases are TGTGCCAGCAGCGAAACTAGCGGGAGGCCCGAGCAGTACTTC.

This chain uses TRBV10-2 with TRBJ1-1, with D possibly being TRBD1 (5 bases). The V gene lost 2 bases and the J gene lost 6 bases, with 16 bases spanning the gap. The CDR3 runs to 15 residues. Germline V gene sequence: CDR1 WSHSY, CDR2 SAAADI. CDR3 residues: CASSEPFGGDPEAFF. CDR3 nucleotide sequence: TGCGCCAGCAGTGAGCCCTTCGGGGGTGACCCTGAAGCTTTCTTT.

V gene TRBV10-3 combines with J gene TRBJ1-1, with a weak D call TRBD1 (5 bases). Trimming cost V 0 bases and J 5 bases, with 13 bases left between them. Germline loops: CDR1 ENHRY, CDR2 SYGVKD. This CDR3 has 15 amino acids. CDR3 DNA sequence: TGTGCCATCAGTGAGTCGACTCTCGGGGGGACTGAAGCTTTCTTT. It is translated as CAISESTLGGTEAFF.

The chain combines TRBV30 with TRBJ2-2; TRBD2 matches 9 bases. The trim removed 8 bases at V and 2 bases at J, leaving 18 bases unmatched. Germline CDR1 and CDR2: GTSNPN and SVGIG (reference sequence). The CDR3 totals 18 residues. CDR3 sequence reads: CAIAARGLAGFNTGELFF. The CDR3 coding sequence is TGTGCCATCGCCGCCCGGGGGCTAGCGGGATTCAACACCGGGGAGCTGTTTTTT. The variable domain in full, completed from reference TRBV30 and TRBJ2-2, reads SQTIHQWPATLVQPVGSPLSLECTVEGTSNPNLYWYRQAAGRGLQLLFYSVGIGQISSEVPQNLSASRPQDRQFILSSKKLLLSDSGFYLCAIAARGLAGFNTGELFFGEGSRLTVL.

In its sample, this clone was seen once. The chain combines TRBV19 with TRBJ2-3; 12 bases are shared with TRBD1. From germline, CDR1 is LNHDA and CDR2 SQIVND (reference sequence). This CDR3 has 17 amino acids. J gave up 2 bases and V 4 bases, and 7 bases lay outside the gene matches. CDR3 loop: CASSTTGTGGPTDTQYF. The CDR3 DNA reads TGTGCCAGTAGTACTACCGGGACAGGGGGCCCCACAGATACGCAGTATTTT.

This clone came up a few times. This chain uses TRBV15 with TRBJ1-4; 7 bases map to TRBD1. This CDR3 region has 15 residues. Germline V lookup: CDR1 LNHNV, CDR2 YYDKDF (reference sequence). V gave up 3 bases and J gave up 7 bases; unmatched junction bases: 8. The CDR3 is CATSRVFSGGEKLFF. CDR3 nucleotide sequence: TGTGCCACCAGCAGGGTTTTCTCAGGGGGTGAAAAACTGTTTTTT.

The sample holds a few counts of this clone. The chain links TRBV7-8 to TRBJ2-1, with 8 bases aligning to TRBD2. Germline assignment: CDR1 SGHVS and CDR2 FQNEAQ. The V and J ends lost 3 bases and 6 bases, in that order; junction bases with no gene match: 4. The CDR3 loop spans 14 amino acids. The CDR3 DNA is TGTGCCAGCAGCTTTGGACTAGCCCCCAATGAGCAGTTCTTC. Translating gives CASSFGLAPNEQFF. Based on the CDR3 plus reference TRBV7-8 and TRBJ2-1, the full variable domain is GAGVSQSPRYKVAKRGQDVALRCDPISGHVSLFWYQQALGQGPEFLTYFQNEAQLDKSGLPSDRFFAERPEGSVSTLKIQRTQQEDSAVYLCASSFGLAPNEQFFGPGTRLTVL.

Comment on this clone: At one end, the junction sequence differs from germline, possibly due to a read error. This sequence joins TRBV7-9 and TRBJ2-7, with a possible D match to TRBD1 (5 bases). Germline V gene sequence: CDR1 SEHNR, CDR2 FQNEAQ (reference sequence). The CDR3 totals 16 residues. For the CDR3, the DNA is TGTTCCAGCAGCTTGGACCACCACAGGACCTACTACGAGCAGTACTTC. Translating it yields CSSSLDHHRTYYEQYF.

This chain connects TRBV7-2 to TRBJ1-5; TRBD1 might be the D (5 bases). There are 16 residues in the CDR3. The V gene's germline CDR1 is SGHTA and CDR2 FQGNSA. The V end was cut by 0 bases, the J end by 6 bases, with 15 bases between. Written as DNA, the CDR3 is TGTGCCAGCAGCTTAGCGCGGGGCAATCCGAGTCAGCCCCAGCATTTT. Its translation: CASSLARGNPSQPQHF.

This clone showed up just a few times. V is TRBV7-9 and J is TRBJ1-2; TRBD1 matches at 8 bases. The V gene's germline CDR1 is SEHNR and CDR2 FQNEAQ (reference sequence). V gave up 5 bases and J gave up 5 bases; unmatched junction bases: 7. CDR3 size: 14 residues. The CDR3 protein is CASSGQGAKYGYTF. The CDR3 DNA follows: TGTGCCAGCAGCGGCCAGGGGGCAAAATATGGCTACACCTTC.

The genes are TRBV13 and TRBJ2-1; 9 nucleotides line up with TRBD2. Germline V gene lookup returns CDR1 PRHDT and CDR2 FYEKMQ (reference sequence). V lost 6 bases to trimming and J lost 8 bases; unmatched junction nucleotides: 11. The CDR3 is made up of 15 amino acids. The CDR3 coding sequence is TGTGCCAGCAGTTCCGAGGGAGCGGGAGGTTATGAGCAGTTCTTC. It encodes CASSSEGAGGYEQFF.

The genes are TRBV10-3 and TRBJ2-5, with D possibly being TRBD1 (6 bases). The J call is in doubt because the DNA end fits TRBJ2-7 better. The CDR3 consists of 11 residues. The germline CDR1 and CDR2 sequences are ENHRY and SYGVKD. CDR3 sequence reads: CAISDRGEQYF. CDR3 DNA: TGTGCCATCAGTGACAGGGGCGAGCAGTACTTC.

CDR3 nucleotide sequence: TGTGCCAGCAGTGAAGAGGTAGGGGTAAGCTACAATGAGCAGTTCTTC. This encodes CASSEEVGVSYNEQFF. The chain is built from TRBV6-1 and TRBJ2-1; weak D call: TRBD1 (5 bases). This CDR3 spans 16 amino acids. V was clipped by 1 base and J by 3 bases, with 13 bases between them. Germline CDR1 is MNHNS and CDR2 is SASEGT.